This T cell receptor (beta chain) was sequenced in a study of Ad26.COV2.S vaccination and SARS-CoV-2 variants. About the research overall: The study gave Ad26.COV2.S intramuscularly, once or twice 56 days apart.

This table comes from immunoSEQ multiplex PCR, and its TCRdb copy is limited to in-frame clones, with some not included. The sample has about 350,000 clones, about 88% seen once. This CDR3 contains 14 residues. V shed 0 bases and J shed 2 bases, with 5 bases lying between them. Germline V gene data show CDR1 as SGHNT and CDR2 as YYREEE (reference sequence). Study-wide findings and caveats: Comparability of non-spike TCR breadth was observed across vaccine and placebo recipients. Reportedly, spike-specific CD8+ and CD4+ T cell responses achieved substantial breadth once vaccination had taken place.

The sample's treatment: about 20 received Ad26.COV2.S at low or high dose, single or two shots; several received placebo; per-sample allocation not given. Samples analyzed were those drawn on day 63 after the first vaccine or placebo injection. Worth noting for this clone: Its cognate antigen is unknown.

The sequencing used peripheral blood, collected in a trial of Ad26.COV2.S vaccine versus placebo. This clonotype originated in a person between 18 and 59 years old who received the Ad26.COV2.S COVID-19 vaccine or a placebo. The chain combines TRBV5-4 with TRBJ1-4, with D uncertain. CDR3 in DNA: TGTGCCAGCAGCTTGGATAGGACTAATGAAAAACTGTTTTTT. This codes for CASSLDRTNEKLFF.